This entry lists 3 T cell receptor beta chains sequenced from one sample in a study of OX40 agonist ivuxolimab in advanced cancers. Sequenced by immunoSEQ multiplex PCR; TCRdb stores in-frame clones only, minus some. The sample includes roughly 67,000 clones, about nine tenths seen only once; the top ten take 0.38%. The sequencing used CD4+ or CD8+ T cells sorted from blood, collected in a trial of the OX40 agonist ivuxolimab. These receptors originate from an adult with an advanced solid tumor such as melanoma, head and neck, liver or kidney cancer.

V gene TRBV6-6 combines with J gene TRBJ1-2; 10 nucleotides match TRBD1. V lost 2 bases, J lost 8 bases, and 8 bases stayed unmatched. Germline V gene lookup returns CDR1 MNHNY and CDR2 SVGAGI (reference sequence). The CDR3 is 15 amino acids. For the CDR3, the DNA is TGTGCCAGCAGTTACGGGCTGGTGACAGGGGGCGGCTACACCTTC. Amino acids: CASSYGLVTGGGYTF.

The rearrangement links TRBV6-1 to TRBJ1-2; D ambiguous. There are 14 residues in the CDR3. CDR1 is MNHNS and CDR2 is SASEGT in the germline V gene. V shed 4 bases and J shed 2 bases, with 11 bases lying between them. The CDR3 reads CASSGLGHNYGYTF. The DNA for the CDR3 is TGTGCCAGCAGTGGGTTAGGGCACAACTATGGCTACACCTTC.

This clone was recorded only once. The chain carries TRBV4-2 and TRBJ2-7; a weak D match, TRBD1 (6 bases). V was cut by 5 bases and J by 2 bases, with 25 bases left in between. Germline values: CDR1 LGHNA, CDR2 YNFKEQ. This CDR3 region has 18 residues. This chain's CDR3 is CASSYRPGQGSSAYEQYF. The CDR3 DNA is TGTGCCAGCAGCTATAGGCCGGGACAAGGTTCCTCTGCCTACGAGCAGTACTTC.